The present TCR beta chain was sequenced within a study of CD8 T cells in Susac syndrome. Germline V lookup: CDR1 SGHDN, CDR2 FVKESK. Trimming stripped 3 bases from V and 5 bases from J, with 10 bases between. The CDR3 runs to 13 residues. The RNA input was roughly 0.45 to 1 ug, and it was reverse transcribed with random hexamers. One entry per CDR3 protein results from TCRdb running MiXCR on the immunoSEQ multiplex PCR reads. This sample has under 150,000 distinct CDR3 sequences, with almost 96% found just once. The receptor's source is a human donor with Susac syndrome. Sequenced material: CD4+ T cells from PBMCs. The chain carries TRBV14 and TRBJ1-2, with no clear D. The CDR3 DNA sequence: TGTGCCAGCAGCCATGACCTCTATTATGGCTACACCTTC. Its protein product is CASSHDLYYGYTF.